The following is a T cell receptor beta chain sequence with its context. The sample belongs to a study of OX40 agonist ivuxolimab in advanced cancers. The protocol was immunoSEQ multiplex PCR, while the TCRdb copy is restricted to in-frame clones and leaves out a portion. The sample carries just under 75,000 clones, 90% recorded once. V was pared by 2 bases and J by 2 bases, with 6 bases between. The CDR3 consists of 13 residues. Looked up from germline, CDR1 is SGHDN and CDR2 is FVKESK. This specimen consisted of CD4+ or CD8+ T cells sorted from blood, obtained in a trial of the OX40 agonist ivuxolimab. This receptor was obtained from an adult with an advanced solid tumor such as melanoma, head and neck, liver or kidney cancer. The chain links TRBV14 to TRBJ2-5, with D possibly being TRBD2 (6 bases). The DNA of the CDR3 is TGTGCCAGCAGCCAACTAGCGCAAGAGACCCAGTACTTC. This sequence encodes CASSQLAQETQYF. The variable domain in full, completed from reference TRBV14 and TRBJ2-5, reads EAGVTQFPSHSVIEKGQTVTLRCDPISGHDNLYWYRRVMGKEIKFLLHFVKESKQDESGMPNNRFLAERTGGTYSTLKVQPAELEDSGVYFCASSQLAQETQYFGPGTRLLVL.